These T cell receptor beta chains were read from a single sample in a study of CD8 T cells in ankylosing spondylitis. MiXCR, applied by TCRdb to the 5' RACE reads, yields one record per CDR3 protein. The sample consists of about 840,000 distinct CDR3 sequences, 12% of them appearing once. Sequencing input: blood, either unsorted or a sorted T cell fraction (not recorded which). These receptors were obtained from a male donor with ankylosing spondylitis. Each CDR3 is given with its conserved first and last residue. A D gene is named only where the DNA matches it firmly. A clone size is listed for some rows: how often the clone was seen (once, few, many), or a class if it is expanded.

abundance,j_gene,v_gene,d_gene,CDR3aa,CDR3nt
NA,TRBJ1-6,TRBV4-3,NA,CASSQEMGRPLHF,TGCGCCAGCAGCCAGGAGATGGGACGACCCCTCCACTTT
NA,TRBJ1-5,TRBV5-1,TRBD1,CASRQGDDQPQHF,TGCGCCAGCCGACAGGGGGACGATCAGCCCCAGCATTTT
NA,TRBJ1-4,TRBV5-1,TRBD1,CASSSAGTGATNEKLFF,TGCGCCAGCAGCTCTGCCGGGACAGGAGCAACTAATGAAAAACTGTTTTTT
few,TRBJ1-2,TRBV5-6,NA,CASSLGLNTYHGYTF,TGTGCCAGCAGCTTGGGCCTCAATACCTACCATGGCTACACCTTC
many,TRBJ2-3,TRBV12-3/TRBV12-4,NA,CASSSKRTDTQYF,TGTGCCAGCAGTTCAAAAAGGACAGATACGCAGTATTTT
few,TRBJ2-7,TRBV6-4,NA,CASSGRDQGGEQYF,TGTGCCAGCAGTGGCCGGGACCAAGGGGGCGAGCAGTACTTC
NA,TRBJ2-3,TRBV7-3,TRBD2,CASSLAAGSDTQYF,TGTGCCAGCAGCTTAGCAGCGGGGTCAGATACGCAGTATTTT
few,TRBJ1-6,TRBV3-1,NA,CASSPDSGNSPLHF,TGTGCCAGCAGCCCGGACAGTGGTAATTCACCCCTCCACTTT
few,TRBJ1-5,TRBV7-9,NA,CASSLVGNDQPQHF,TGTGCCAGCAGCTTAGTAGGGAATGATCAGCCCCAGCATTTT
few,TRBJ1-2,TRBV18,NA,CASSPQQFNYGYTF,TGTGCCAGCTCACCACAACAGTTTAACTATGGCTACACCTTC
NA,TRBJ2-1,TRBV28,NA,CASSLYGSGYNEQFF,TGTGCCAGCAGTTTATACGGGAGTGGGTACAATGAGCAGTTCTTC
few,TRBJ1-2,TRBV12-3/TRBV12-4,TRBD1,CASSNRGPGYGYTF,TGTGCCAGCAGTAACAGGGGGCCGGGCTATGGCTACACCTTC
many,TRBJ2-3,TRBV20-1,NA,CSASGQPSGTDTQYF,TGCAGTGCTTCCGGGCAACCCTCAGGCACAGATACGCAGTATTTT
NA,TRBJ2-5,TRBV20-1,TRBD2,CSARLAGGRETQYF,TGCAGTGCGAGACTAGCGGGGGGAAGGGAGACCCAGTACTTC
NA,TRBJ1-2,TRBV12-3/TRBV12-4,NA,CATSDRDLGDYTF,TGTGCCACCTCGGACCGGGACTTGGGGGACTACACCTTC
NA,TRBJ2-1,TRBV2,TRBD2,CASSRTSVVNEQFF,TGTGCCAGCAGCCGGACTAGCGTTGTCAATGAGCAGTTCTTC
NA,TRBJ1-2,TRBV25-1,NA,CASTRGGVNGYTF,TGTGCCAGCACACGAGGCGGGGTCAATGGCTACACCTTC
NA,TRBJ2-1,TRBV20-1,NA,CSAKVVENTWGEQFF,TGCAGTGCTAAGGTAGTGGAAAACACCTGGGGTGAGCAGTTCTTC
few,TRBJ2-7,TRBV24-1,NA,CATSNPTDYEQYF,TGTGCCACCAGTAATCCGACTGACTACGAGCAGTACTTC
NA,TRBJ2-7,TRBV4-3,NA,CASSRQGFYEQYF,TGCGCCAGCAGCCGGCAGGGTTTCTACGAGCAGTACTTC